This T cell receptor (beta chain) was documented in a study of blood T cells in healthy people across ages. Study-wide results and caveats: Per-million-T-cell TCR beta diversity fell roughly linearly with age.

CDR1 SGHRS and CDR2 YFSETQ come from the germline V gene. V was trimmed by 1 base and J by 3 bases, leaving 15 bases between them. This CDR3 has 16 amino acids. A second about 6 to 11 cycle PCR used barcoded and J-beta primers. A template-switch adaptor containing 12 random nucleotides labeled each cDNA molecule. TCRdb reprocessed the 5' RACE reads with MiXCR, giving one entry per CDR3 protein. The sample holds 600,000 to 900,000 distinct CDR3 sequences, 20% to 30% seen once. In regard to this clonotype: Its antigen is as yet unknown.

These data were likewise used in another study, on T cells of mothers and their children. That paper adds: Three mothers and their six children, all healthy Caucasians, donated.

The sample taken for sequencing was blood. The V gene is TRBV5-1, the J gene TRBJ2-3; no clear D gene. This TCR was recovered from a boy younger than 18 in good health. CDR3 protein: CASSLNRPRETDTQYF. DNA for the CDR3: TGCGCCAGCAGCTTGAACCGTCCTAGAGAGACAGATACGCAGTATTTT.